One and the same sample provided the 4 T cell receptor beta chains below, sequenced in a study of T cell responses to AZD1222 COVID-19 vaccine. Sequenced by immunoSEQ multiplex PCR; TCRdb stores in-frame clones only, minus some. The sample carries roughly 150,000 clones, around 87% recorded once. The sequencing used peripheral blood, collected 28 days after the second AZD1222 dose. These receptor sequences come from an adult who received the AZD1222 COVID-19 vaccine.

This clone appeared once. The chain joins TRBV27 to TRBJ2-7, with 7 positions matching TRBD2. V shed 6 bases and J 4 bases; nucleotides not matched to a gene: 6. This CDR3 spans 13 amino acids. The germline gives CDR1 MNHEY, CDR2 SMNVEV (reference sequence). CDR3 bases: TGTGCCAGCAGACGGGGGACTATATACGAGCAGTACTTC. As protein: CASRRGTIYEQYF.

This chain joins TRBV27 and TRBJ2-1; D might be TRBD2 (6 bases). The ends were cut back, 10 bases at V and 5 bases at J, with 21 bases in the middle. Germline V gives CDR1 MNHEY, CDR2 SMNVEV (reference sequence). The CDR3 has 15 residues. DNA for the CDR3: TGTGCCAACACTCTCCGGGACTCCCTTAACAATGAGCAGTTCTTC. Its protein is CANTLRDSLNNEQFF.

The chain recombines TRBV18 with TRBJ1-1, with TRBD1 as a possible D gene (5 bases). Per germline, CDR1 KGHSH and CDR2 LQKENI. The CDR3 contains 14 residues. With 1 base removed from V and 5 bases from J, the gap between germline ends came to 11 bases. The CDR3 region has the DNA TGTGCCAGCTCACCACGGCAGGGTGGGACTGAAGCTTTCTTT. Translation gives CASSPRQGGTEAFF.

This clone was observed a few times. Here the CDR3 DNA reads TGTGCCAGCAGCCAGCGGGAGGTCTCCTACGAGCAGTACTTC. The encoded protein is CASSQREVSYEQYF. V is TRBV6-2 or TRBV6-3 and J is TRBJ2-7, with TRBD2 matching 9 bases. CDR3 length: 14 amino acids. Germline values: CDR1 MNHEY, CDR2 SVGEGT. Losses at the gene ends were 6 bases for V and 0 bases for J; bases not matched to a gene: 3.